This T cell receptor beta chain was documented in a study of early T cells in non-severe SARS-CoV-2 infection. For the study at large: With bulk RNA from unsorted whole blood as input, sequencing yielded unpaired chains.

TCRdb called the 5' RACE reads again in MiXCR, with one record for every CDR3 protein. This sample yields under 65,000 distinct CDR3 sequences, of which roughly an eighth are seen a single time; 1.3% to 1.5% belongs to the top ten. Per germline, CDR1 SGHAT and CDR2 FQNNGV. The V segment lost 5 bases and the J segment 2 bases; nucleotides outside the gene matches: 11. The CDR3 is 16 amino acids. This chain uses TRBV11-2 with TRBJ1-2; 7 positions match TRBD1. The TCR originated in an adult who was a healthcare worker with PCR-confirmed SARS-CoV-2 infection or an uninfected control (not recorded which). The material sequenced was whole blood. The CDR3 loop is CASSARQGPSNYGYTF. The DNA of the CDR3 is TGTGCCAGCAGCGCCCGACAGGGCCCCTCCAACTATGGCTACACCTTC.